This TCR beta chain was sequenced for a study of blood T cell repertoires in COVID-19. Assay used: immunoSEQ multiplex PCR; TCRdb lists only in-frame clones, some missing. The sample has about 94,000 clones; approximately 79% are singletons. Germline lookup yields CDR1 SGHTA and CDR2 FQGNSA. J gave up 7 bases and V 3 bases, and 4 bases lay outside the gene matches. This CDR3 comprises 14 residues. Sequenced material: peripheral blood. The receptor was derived from a man in his 70s with COVID-19, enrolled during active disease. V is TRBV7-2 and J is TRBJ1-5; 9 bases match TRBD1. The CDR3 region has the DNA TGTGCCAGCAGCTTGGGACAGGGTATACAGCCCCAGCATTTT. Amino acid sequence: CASSLGQGIQPQHF.